This T cell receptor beta chain emerged from a study of metastatic and nonmetastatic thyroid tumors. The study, taken as a whole, reports: It was reported that TCR beta diversity was significantly higher in malignant thyroid tumors than benign nodules, in blood and tumor.

This CDR3 has 15 amino acids. Germline V gene lookup returns CDR1 LNHNV and CDR2 YYDKDF (reference sequence). With MiXCR, TCRdb reprocessed the PCR reads. The sample holds about 31,000 clones, roughly 19% seen once. All patients were treatment-naive before thyroid surgery. Turning to this clone: Its matching antigen is unknown. Mismatch with germline at one junction end may stem from a read error.

Sequenced material: blood. This TCR was sampled from a female donor with papillary thyroid cancer or a benign thyroid nodule (not recorded which). Some clones in this sample may be carry-over from other donors' samples. The rearrangement uses TRBV15 and TRBJ2-7; 10 nucleotides line up with TRBD1. The CDR3 loop reads CATSRGTGGIYEQHF. The CDR3 nucleotides read TGTGCCACCAGCAGAGGGACAGGGGGGATCTACGAGCAGCACTTC.